These T cell receptor beta chains were read from a single sample in a study of neurological immune-mediated disorders. TCRdb reprocessed the 5' RACE reads via MiXCR and lists one record per CDR3 protein. The data show about 22,000 distinct CDR3 sequences, with more than 9% seen just once and roughly 22% held by the top ten. The specimen sequenced was PBMCs. Receptors originate from a woman aged 55-70 years with HTLV-1-associated myelopathy (HAM/TSP). Both conserved end residues are part of each CDR3. D genes are given only for firm matches. Size is stated for part of the rows, as once, few or many counts, or as a class when the clone is expanded.

V gene	D gene	J gene	clone size	CDR3 DNA	CDR3 protein
TRBV5-1	-	TRBJ1-2	many	TGCGCCAGCAGCGCTCGACCAGGTCGGGGCTACACCTTC	CASSARPGRGYTF
TRBV5-6	-	TRBJ2-7	many	TGTGCCAGCAGCCCCACTATTTGGTCCTACGAGCAGTACTTC	CASSPTIWSYEQYF
TRBV5-1	-	TRBJ2-7	many	TGCGCCAGCAGCTTGTCTGGCATCCTCTACGAGCAGTACTTC	CASSLSGILYEQYF
TRBV21-1	-	TRBJ1-1	medium-sized	TGTGCCAGCAGCAAAAACTTATGGGGGACAGATGAAGCTTTCTTT	CASSKNLWGTDEAFF
TRBV2	TRBD1	TRBJ1-2	many	TGTGCCAGCAGATTAGGGGGCCGGTATAGGGTTGACTATGGCTACACCTTC	CASRLGGRYRVDYGYTF
TRBV20-1	TRBD1	TRBJ2-1	many	TGCAGTGCTCCGGCGGGGACAGGGGTCGATGAGCAGTTCTTC	CSAPAGTGVDEQFF
TRBV20-1	TRBD2	TRBJ2-3	many	TGCAGTGCTGAGACTAGCGGGGGGGCCGGGAGCACAGATACGCAGTATTTT	CSAETSGGAGSTDTQYF
TRBV5-6	-	TRBJ2-3	many	TGTGCCAGCAGCCCAGCGGCCCGGGGCACAGATACGCAGTATTTT	CASSPAARGTDTQYF
TRBV10-3	-	TRBJ2-2	-	TGTGCCATCAGTGAGGGGACCGGGGAGCTGTTTTTT	CAISEGTGELFF
TRBV5-6	TRBD2	TRBJ2-1	many	TGTGCCAGCAGCTTGGGACTAGCGGGGGACCGAGAGCAGTTCTTC	CASSLGLAGDREQFF
TRBV20-1	TRBD2	TRBJ2-3	many	TGCAGTGCTAGTGCGGGGGGGGGGGCAGATACGCAGTATTTT	CSASAGGGADTQYF
TRBV7-9	TRBD2	TRBJ2-3	many	TGTGCCAGCAGCGCAGGGACAGGGCGACTAGCGGGGGACCCGTCCCAGTATTTT	CASSAGTGRLAGDPSQYF
TRBV10-3	-	TRBJ1-1	many	TGTGCCATCAGCGCGAGGACAGATAACACTGAAGCTTTCTTT	CAISARTDNTEAFF
TRBV11-2	-	TRBJ2-1	few	TGTGCCAGCAGCCCCAGGGTGGGAAATGAGCAGTTCTTC	CASSPRVGNEQFF
TRBV7-2	-	TRBJ1-4	many	TGTGCCAGCAGTCGAGATGGAGTTGGGACTAATGAAAAACTGTTTTTT	CASSRDGVGTNEKLFF
TRBV2	TRBD2	TRBJ2-5	many	TGTGCCAGCAGTGAAGCTAGCGGGGGGGCCGAGGCAGAGACCCAGTACTTC	CASSEASGGAEAETQYF
TRBV20-1	TRBD2	TRBJ2-1	many	TGCAGTGCAATAGCGGGGGGGCCCCCCTCCTACAATGAGCAGTTCTTC	CSAIAGGPPSYNEQFF
TRBV18	-	TRBJ2-5	-	TGTGCCAGCTCACTAGAGTACCAAGAGACCAAGTACTTC	CASSLEYQETKYF
TRBV30	-	TRBJ2-3	many	TGTGCCTGGACGAGGGGAACAGATACGCAGTATTTT	CAWTRGTDTQYF
TRBV5-1	TRBD2	TRBJ2-1	many	TGCGCCAGCAGCTTTTCTAGCGGCTCCTACAATGAGCAGTTCTTC	CASSFSSGSYNEQFF
TRBV20-1	TRBD2	TRBJ2-5	many	TGCAGTGCCCTCCACCTGACTAGCGGGGGGATCCTCCAAGAGACCCAGTACTTC	CSALHLTSGGILQETQYF
TRBV7-9	-	TRBJ2-1	many	TGTGCCAGCAGCTTAGCTCAGGTGGACAATGAGCAGTTCTTC	CASSLAQVDNEQFF
TRBV5-1	-	TRBJ2-1	many	TGCGCCAGCAGCGAGGGGAATAGCGTGAATGAGCAGTTCTTC	CASSEGNSVNEQFF
TRBV6-6	-	TRBJ1-1	many	TGTGCCAGCAGTTACAAACAGGCGGGGAACACTGAAGCTTTCTTT	CASSYKQAGNTEAFF
TRBV20-1	TRBD1	TRBJ2-7	-	TGCAGTGCTAGTGTGGGACAGGGGGACTACGAGCAGTACTTC	CSASVGQGDYEQYF
TRBV12-3/TRBV12-4	TRBD1	TRBJ1-1	many	TGTGCCAGCAACAGACAGGGATTGAACACTGAAGCTTTCTTT	CASNRQGLNTEAFF